This T cell receptor beta chain was observed in a study of blood T cells in healthy people across ages. This CDR3 comprises 13 residues. Germline V CDR1 and CDR2: SGHTA, FQGNSA. Deletions cut 5 bases from V and 9 bases from J, with 14 bases between. For the second PCR, which ran for about 6 to 11 cycles, a sample-barcoded 5' primer and a J-beta primer mix were used. TCRdb reprocessed the 5' RACE reads via MiXCR and lists one record per CDR3 protein. The sample consists of 800,000 or so distinct CDR3 sequences, 20% to 25% of them appearing once. These same data were also listed under a study on T cells of mothers and their children.

Source material: blood. This chain uses TRBV7-2 with TRBJ2-1; perhaps TRBD2 as D (6 bases). This receptor was obtained from a boy younger than 18 in good health. CDR3 nucleotide sequence: TGTGCCAGCAGCCCCTCCCTAGCGAGTGAGCAGTTCTTC. Protein product: CASSPSLASEQFF.